This paragraph reports one T cell receptor (beta chain). This entry belongs to a study of blood T cell repertoires in COVID-19. The repertoire was sequenced with immunoSEQ multiplex PCR; TCRdb's copy has only in-frame clones and lacks some. The repertoire holds hundreds of thousands of clones, with roughly 89% as singletons. The CDR3 is made up of 14 amino acids. Germline V gene data show CDR1 as SEHNR and CDR2 as FQNEAQ (reference sequence). V was clipped by 4 bases and J by 8 bases; unmatched bases: 5. Sequenced material: peripheral blood. This sequence joins TRBV7-9 and TRBJ1-4; 9 nucleotides line up with TRBD1. The clonotype comes from a young woman who had recovered from COVID-19. The CDR3 sequence: CASSSGTGYEKLFF. The CDR3 nucleotides are TGTGCCAGCAGCTCCGGGACAGGGTACGAAAAACTGTTTTTT.